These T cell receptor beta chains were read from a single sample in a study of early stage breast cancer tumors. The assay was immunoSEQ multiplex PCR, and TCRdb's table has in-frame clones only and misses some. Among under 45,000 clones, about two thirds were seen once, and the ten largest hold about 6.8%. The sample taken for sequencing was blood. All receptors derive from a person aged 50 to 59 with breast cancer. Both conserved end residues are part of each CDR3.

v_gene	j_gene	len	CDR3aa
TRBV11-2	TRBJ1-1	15	CASSPRTGRYTEAFF
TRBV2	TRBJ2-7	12	CASRGTGFEQYF
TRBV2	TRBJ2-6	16	CASRHGVFSGANVLTF
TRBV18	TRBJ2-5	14	CASSPSGTQETQYF
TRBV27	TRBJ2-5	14	CASSSDRGWETQYF
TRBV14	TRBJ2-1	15	CASSLDTFSAMEQFF
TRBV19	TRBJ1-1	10	CVTGTLEAFF
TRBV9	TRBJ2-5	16	CASSAHGQRVTETQYF
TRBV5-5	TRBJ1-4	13	CASQGLANEKLFF
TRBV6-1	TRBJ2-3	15	CASTLAGVAADTQYF
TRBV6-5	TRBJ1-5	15	CASSYSSGGGQPQHF
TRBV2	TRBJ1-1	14	CASSGQGSYTEAFF
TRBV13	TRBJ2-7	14	CASSEPRGANEQYF
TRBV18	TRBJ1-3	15	CASSLDRGPGNTIYF
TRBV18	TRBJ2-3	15	CASSPPSSGGDTQYF
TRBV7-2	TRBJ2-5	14	CASSPPTGQETQYF
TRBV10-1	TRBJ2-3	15	CASSEANPSTDTQYF
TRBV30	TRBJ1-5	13	CAWARGRDQPQHF
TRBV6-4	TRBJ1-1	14	CASSAGTENTEAFF
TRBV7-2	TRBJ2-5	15	CASSLTGGRPETQYF
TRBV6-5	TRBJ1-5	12	CASRQGYQPQHF
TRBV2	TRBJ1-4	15	CASSLLQGTNEKLFF
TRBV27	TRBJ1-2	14	CASRATGQGDGYTF
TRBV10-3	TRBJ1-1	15	CAISEGQGAGTEAFF
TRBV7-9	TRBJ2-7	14	CASSLWDRAYEQYF
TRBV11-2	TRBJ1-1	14	CASSSRDRATEAFF
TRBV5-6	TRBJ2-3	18	CASSLPDRTSGGPDTQYF
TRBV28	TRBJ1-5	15	CASSSGRSSRQPQHF
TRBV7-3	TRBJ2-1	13	CASSLAGDDEQFF
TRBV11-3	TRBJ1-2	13	CASSLAGADGYTF
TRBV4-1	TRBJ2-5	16	CASSQGDRVGQETQYF